This T cell receptor beta chain was sequenced in a study of cytomegalovirus exposure and HLA in healthy donors. PCR was performed using 60 Vbeta and 13 Jbeta primers. Here immunoSEQ multiplex PCR was the method, and the copy in TCRdb shows in-frame clones only, minus some. Here the sample spans roughly 120,000 clones, about three quarters being singletons. V shed 0 bases and J 4 bases; nucleotides not matched to a gene: 7. There are 16 residues in the CDR3. Germline CDR1 is SGDLS and CDR2 is YYNGEE. Sequencing was done on a sample of PBMCs. This sequence originates from a human donor in good health. The chain uses TRBV9 and TRBJ2-3; 8 bases map to TRBD1. The CDR3 protein is CASSVGSGGGADTQYF. CDR3 coding DNA: TGTGCCAGCAGCGTAGGTTCAGGGGGCGGCGCAGATACGCAGTATTTT.